Sequencing of this TCR beta chain was carried out in a study of T cells in Graves' hyperthyroidism and ophthalmopathy. RNA transcripts served as the template for amplifying TCR beta CDR3 regions. TCR CDR3 underwent first-round RT-PCR with the HTBI primer set. TCRdb redid the calling of the multiplex PCR reads with MiXCR, one entry per CDR3 protein. Among fewer than 850,000 distinct CDR3 sequences listed, roughly 17% were seen once. Patients aged 18 to 65 had newly diagnosed hyperthyroidism lasting under 2 months. The receptor was derived from a middle-aged man with Graves' hyperthyroidism. Source material: blood.

The CDR3 DNA sequence: TGTGCCAGCAGTTTCTCGGGAGTGGTAACTGAAGCTTTCTTT. This gives the protein CASSFSGVVTEAFF. The genes are TRBV27 and TRBJ1-1; D is unresolved. CDR1 and CDR2 from the germline V gene are MNHEY and SMNVEV (reference sequence). This CDR3 contains 14 residues. Trimming shortened V by 3 bases and J by 5 bases, and 13 bases separated the two germline ends.